In its sample, the clone carrying this T cell receptor beta chain was seen once. Methods used by the authors: Amplification of reference gene primers was used by the study to estimate nucleated cell counts. TCRdb's table, derived via immunoSEQ multiplex PCR, lists solely in-frame clones and lacks some. V and J calls and clone size are given by that table; D and trimming were obtained from the DNA. The data show about 380,000 clones, more than 75% seen once. Trimming cost V 7 bases and J 5 bases, with 14 bases left between them. The V gene's germline CDR1 is SGHVS and CDR2 FQNEAQ. The CDR3 runs to 13 residues. The data are from a study of blood T cell repertoires in COVID-19. Looking at the study overall: The origin of the acute and convalescent COVID-19 samples was the United States, Italy and Spain.

Source material: peripheral blood. The chain carries TRBV7-8 and TRBJ1-1, with D tentatively TRBD1 (6 bases). The clonotype comes from a human donor with acute or convalescent COVID-19. The donor label of this sample is uncertain. CDR3 amino acids: CASTTEQGTEAFF. CDR3 bases: TGTGCCAGCACTACTGAGCAGGGGACTGAAGCTTTCTTT.